This entry concerns a single TCR beta chain. Its antigen is as yet unknown. TCRdb redid the calling of the 5' RACE reads with MiXCR, one entry per CDR3 protein. In the table there are fewer than 800,000 distinct CDR3 sequences, just over 7% of which are singletons. This sample was taken from a study of identical twins. Overall study findings and caveats: Modeled out-of-frame TCR alpha sharing in monozygotic twins fell below observed levels.

This CDR3 spans 15 amino acids. V was clipped by 4 bases and J by 6 bases, with 17 bases between them. Germline loops: CDR1 LNHNV, CDR2 YYDKDF (reference sequence). The sample also formed part of further work on yellow fever vaccine responses in identical twins.

The receptor's source is a woman between 18 and 29 years old in good health. The rearrangement uses TRBV15 and TRBJ2-3; D is ambiguous. Sequenced material: PBMCs. In DNA form, the CDR3 reads TGTGCCACCAGCATCCCCGGTGTGCCCCGGGATACGCAGTATTTT. It yields the protein CATSIPGVPRDTQYF. The variable domain in full, completed from reference TRBV15 and TRBJ2-3, reads DAMVIQNPRYQVTQFGKPVTLSCSQTLNHNVMYWYQQKSSQAPKLLFHYYDKDFNNEADTPDNFQSRRPNTSFCFLDIRSPGLGDTAMYLCATSIPGVPRDTQYFGPGTRLTVL.